This T cell receptor beta chain was retrieved from a study of blood T cell repertoires in COVID-19. Turning to the study itself: Sites in the United States, Italy and Spain provided acute and convalescent COVID-19 samples. The analysed material was cDNA or gDNA that came from T cells, B-cell-depleted T cells, or PBMCs.

Seattle participants joined during active infection and were tracked over time. Some clones are missing from TCRdb's copy, which holds only in-frame ones; the method was immunoSEQ multiplex PCR. The table lists tens of thousands of clones, approximately 86% of them singletons. The source material was peripheral blood. This TCR came from a man in his forties or fifties with COVID-19, enrolled during active disease.

The CDR3 loop reads CASSSGLAGEGASYEQYF. The CDR3 DNA sequence: TGCGCCAGCAGCTCTGGGCTAGCGGGGGAGGGAGCTTCCTACGAGCAGTACTTC. This chain joins TRBV5-1 and TRBJ2-7, with TRBD2 matching 10 bases. CDR1 and CDR2 from the germline V gene are SGHRS and YFSETQ. CDR3 length equals 18 residues. The trim removed 3 bases at V and 1 base at J, leaving 13 bases unmatched.